This record concerns one T cell receptor (beta chain) sequence. Its cognate antigen is unknown. Sequenced with the Oncomine TCR Beta short-read assay was DNA taken from cultured CD4+ T cells. One entry per CDR3 protein results from TCRdb running MiXCR on the PCR reads. Seen here are fewer than 20,000 distinct CDR3 sequences, around 53% observed once, and the top ten hold 3.5% to 4.5%. Described treatment: approximately 11-day PBMC culture with coronavirus spike peptide pools or control peptides (ViraFEST assay). This sample is part of a study of vaccination and CD4 T cells after COVID-19. Study as a whole: Post-COVID specimens were obtained a median 101 days after diagnosis (range 35 to 161). Stimulation of cells relied on overlapping spike peptides derived from SARS-CoV-2, HCoV-NL63, HCoV-OC43 and HCoV-229E. Treatment of control cultures consisted of a CEFX pool, an HIV-1 Nef pool, or no peptide. Whole-study findings and limits: Counts of SARS-CoV-2-reactive clonotypes had a median that went from around 19 to 38, a nonsignificant change.

V was pared by 2 bases and J by 2 bases, with 17 bases between. The CDR3 has 16 residues. The V gene's germline CDR1 is SGDLS and CDR2 YYNGEE. Material: CD4+ T cells from blood, cultured in vitro, obtained before SARS-CoV-2 vaccination. This receptor was taken from a human donor who had recovered from COVID-19. The chain couples TRBV9 to TRBJ2-7; D is possibly TRBD2 (7 bases). Written as DNA, the CDR3 is TGTGCCAGCAGCGTTGCTAGCGGCCAGGGGACCTACGAGCAGTACTTC. Translated, it gives CASSVASGQGTYEQYF.